This T cell receptor (beta chain) was documented in a study of shared clonotypes between healthy human individuals. Produced via immunoSEQ multiplex PCR; TCRdb's table is partial and in-frame only. The sample consists of about 1 million clones, around 75% of them appearing once. Germline V gene lookup returns CDR1 LGHNA and CDR2 YSLEER. The CDR3 is made up of 15 amino acids. Trimming removed 0 bases from V and 3 bases from J, with 8 bases in between. This clonotype was sampled from a man younger than 30 in good health. This chain links TRBV4-3 with TRBJ2-2; D is perhaps TRBD2 (5 bases). The sequenced sample was memory CD4+ T cells sorted from blood. Specified subset: CD45RA-negative fraction. CDR3 DNA sequence: TGCGCCAGCAGCCAAGAAGGGAGTTACACCGGGGAGCTGTTTTTT. Translation gives CASSQEGSYTGELFF.